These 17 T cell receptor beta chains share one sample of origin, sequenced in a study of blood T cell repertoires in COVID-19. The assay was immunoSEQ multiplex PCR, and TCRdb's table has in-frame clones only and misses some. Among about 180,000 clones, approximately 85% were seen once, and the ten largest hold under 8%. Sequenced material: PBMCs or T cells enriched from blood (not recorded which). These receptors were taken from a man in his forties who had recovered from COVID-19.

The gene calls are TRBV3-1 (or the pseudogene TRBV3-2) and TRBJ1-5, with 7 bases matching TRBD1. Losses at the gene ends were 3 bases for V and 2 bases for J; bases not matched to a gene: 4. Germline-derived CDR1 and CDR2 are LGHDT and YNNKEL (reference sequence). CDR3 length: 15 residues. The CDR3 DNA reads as TGTGCCAGCAGCCAGGGCAGGGGGGGCAATCAGCCCCAGCATTTT. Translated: CASSQGRGGNQPQHF.

CDR3 protein: CASSSLTTRSSYEQYF. The CDR3 region has the DNA TGTGCCAGCAGCTCCCTGACTACTCGAAGCTCCTACGAGCAGTACTTC. The chain employs TRBV7-9 and TRBJ2-7; D possibly corresponds to TRBD2 (5 bases). Trimming took 4 bases from V and 0 from J, leaving 16 bases between them. The CDR3 is 16 residues long. CDR1 and CDR2 (germline): SEHNR, FQNEAQ (reference sequence).

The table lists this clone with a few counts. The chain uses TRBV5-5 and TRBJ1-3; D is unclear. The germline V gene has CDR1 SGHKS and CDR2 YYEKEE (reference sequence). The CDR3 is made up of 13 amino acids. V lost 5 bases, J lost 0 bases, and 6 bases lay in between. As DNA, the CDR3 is TGTGCCAGCAGGCAGAACTCTGGAAACACCATATATTTT. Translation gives CASRQNSGNTIYF.

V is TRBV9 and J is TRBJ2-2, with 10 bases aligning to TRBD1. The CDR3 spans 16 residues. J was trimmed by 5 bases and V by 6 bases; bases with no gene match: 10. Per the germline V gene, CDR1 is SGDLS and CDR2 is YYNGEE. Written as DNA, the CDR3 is TGTGCCAGCACACACCGGGACAGGGGTCTAACCGGGGAGCTGTTTTTT. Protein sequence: CASTHRDRGLTGELFF.

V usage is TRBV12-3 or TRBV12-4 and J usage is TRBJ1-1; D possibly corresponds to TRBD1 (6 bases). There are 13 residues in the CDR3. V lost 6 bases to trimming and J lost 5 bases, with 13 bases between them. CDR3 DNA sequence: TGTGCCAGCAGCCGAGTAGGGGGTACTGAAGCTTTCTTT. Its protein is CASSRVGGTEAFF.

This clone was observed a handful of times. Here the CDR3 reads CASSPGTAGNTIYF. In DNA, the CDR3 is TGCGCCAGCAGCCCCGGGACAGCCGGAAACACCATATATTTT. The chain carries TRBV5-1 and TRBJ1-3, with TRBD1 identical over 7 bases. J gave up 4 bases and V 4 bases, and 5 bases lay outside the gene matches. Germline CDR1 SGHRS, CDR2 YFSETQ. The CDR3 covers 14 residues.

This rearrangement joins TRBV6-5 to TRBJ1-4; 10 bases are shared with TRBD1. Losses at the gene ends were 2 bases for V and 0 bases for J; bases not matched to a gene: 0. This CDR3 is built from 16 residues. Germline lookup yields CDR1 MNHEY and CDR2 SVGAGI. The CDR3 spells CASSYGTGATNEKLFF. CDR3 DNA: TGTGCCAGCAGTTACGGGACAGGGGCAACTAATGAAAAACTGTTTTTT.

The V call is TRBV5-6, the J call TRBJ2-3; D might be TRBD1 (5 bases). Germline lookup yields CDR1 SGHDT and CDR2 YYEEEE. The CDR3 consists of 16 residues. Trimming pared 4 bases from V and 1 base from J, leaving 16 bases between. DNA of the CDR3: TGTGCCAGCAGCAAACTCAGGGTACTGGGCACAGATACGCAGTATTTT. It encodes CASSKLRVLGTDTQYF.

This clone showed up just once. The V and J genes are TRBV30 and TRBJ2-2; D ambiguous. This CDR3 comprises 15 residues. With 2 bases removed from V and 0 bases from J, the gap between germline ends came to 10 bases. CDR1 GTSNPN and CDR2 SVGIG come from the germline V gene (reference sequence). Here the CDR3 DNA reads TGTGCCTGGAGTCCTCACAGATCGAACACCGGGGAGCTGTTTTTT. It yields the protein CAWSPHRSNTGELFF.

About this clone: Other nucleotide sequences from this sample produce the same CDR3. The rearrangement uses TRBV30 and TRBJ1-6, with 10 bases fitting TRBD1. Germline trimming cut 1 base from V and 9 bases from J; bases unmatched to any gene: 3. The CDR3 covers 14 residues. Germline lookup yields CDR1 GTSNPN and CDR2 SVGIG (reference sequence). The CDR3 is CAWSAGQGISPLHF. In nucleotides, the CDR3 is TGTGCCTGGAGTGCGGGACAGGGGATTTCACCCCTCCACTTT. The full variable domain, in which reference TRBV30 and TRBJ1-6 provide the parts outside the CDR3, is SQTIHQWPATLVQPVGSPLSLECTVEGTSNPNLYWYRQAAGRGLQLLFYSVGIGQISSEVPQNLSASRPQDRQFILSSKKLLLSDSGFYLCAWSAGQGISPLHFGNGTRLTVT.

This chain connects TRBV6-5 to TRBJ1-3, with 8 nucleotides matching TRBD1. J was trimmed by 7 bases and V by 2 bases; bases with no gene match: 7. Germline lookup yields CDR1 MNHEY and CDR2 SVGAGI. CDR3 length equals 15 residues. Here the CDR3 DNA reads TGTGCCAGCAGTTACGACCAGGGGGCGGGTAACACCATATATTTT. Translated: CASSYDQGAGNTIYF.

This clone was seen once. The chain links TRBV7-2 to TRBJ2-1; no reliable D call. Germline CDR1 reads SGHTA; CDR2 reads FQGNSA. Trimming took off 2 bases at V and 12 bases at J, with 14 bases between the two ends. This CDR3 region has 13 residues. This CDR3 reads CASSLPPSVSQFF. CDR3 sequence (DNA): TGTGCCAGCAGCTTACCCCCCTCAGTTTCGCAGTTCTTC.

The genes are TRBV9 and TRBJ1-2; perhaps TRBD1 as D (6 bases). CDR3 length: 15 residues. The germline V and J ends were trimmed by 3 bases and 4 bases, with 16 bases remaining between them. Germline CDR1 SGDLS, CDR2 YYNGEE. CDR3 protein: CASSAYGGGGYGYTF. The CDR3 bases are TGTGCCAGCAGCGCCTATGGGGGCGGTGGCTATGGCTACACCTTC.

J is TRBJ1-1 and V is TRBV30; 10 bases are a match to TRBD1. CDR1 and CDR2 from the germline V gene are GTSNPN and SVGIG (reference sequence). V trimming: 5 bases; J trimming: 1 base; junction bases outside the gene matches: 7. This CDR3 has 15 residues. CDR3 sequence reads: CAWDRGRLQNTEAFF. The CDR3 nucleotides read TGTGCCTGGGACAGGGGGCGGCTACAGAACACTGAAGCTTTCTTT.

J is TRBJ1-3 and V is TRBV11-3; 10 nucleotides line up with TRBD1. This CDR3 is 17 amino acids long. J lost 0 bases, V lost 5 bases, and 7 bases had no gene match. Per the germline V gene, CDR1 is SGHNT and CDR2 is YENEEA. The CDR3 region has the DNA TGTGCCAGCAGCGATCGGGGGGACAGGGGCTCTGGAAACACCATATATTTT. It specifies CASSDRGDRGSGNTIYF.

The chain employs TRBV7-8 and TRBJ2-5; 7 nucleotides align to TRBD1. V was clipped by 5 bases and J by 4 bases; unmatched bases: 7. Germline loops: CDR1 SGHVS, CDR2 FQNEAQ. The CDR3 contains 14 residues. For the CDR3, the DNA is TGTGCCAGCAGCCCCTACAGACAGGGAGAGACCCAGTACTTC. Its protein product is CASSPYRQGETQYF.

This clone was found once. The CDR3, as DNA: TGTGCCAGCAGCGTGGGCAGGTTGAACACTGAAGCTTTCTTT. Translation: CASSVGRLNTEAFF. The chain uses TRBV9 and TRBJ1-1, with D unresolved. The V gene's germline CDR1 is SGDLS and CDR2 YYNGEE. The CDR3 sequence is 14 residues long. Between the trimmed V and J ends, which lost 2 bases and 0 bases, there was a span of 8 bases.